This TCR beta chain was observed in a study of blood T cells in healthy people across ages. V lost 4 bases, J lost 0 bases, and 13 bases lay in between. CDR1 and CDR2 (germline): MDHEN, SYDVKM. The CDR3 is 17 residues long. A J-beta primer mix and a sample-barcoded 5' primer were used in a second PCR of about 7 to 12 cycles. TCRdb re-derived calls from the 5' RACE reads in MiXCR, one entry per CDR3 protein. The sample contains about 800,000 distinct CDR3 sequences, 20% to 30% of which appear only once. Only a few counts were recorded for this clonotype. This sample also belongs to another study, concerning T cells of mothers and their children.

This sequence joins TRBV28 and TRBJ2-6; maybe TRBD2 (6 bases). The sequenced material came from blood. The source of this sequence is a boy younger than 18 in good health. Here the CDR3 DNA reads TGTGCCAGCAGTTCGGCAGGGACTCCCTCTGGGGCCAACGTCCTGACTTTC. Translation: CASSSAGTPSGANVLTF.